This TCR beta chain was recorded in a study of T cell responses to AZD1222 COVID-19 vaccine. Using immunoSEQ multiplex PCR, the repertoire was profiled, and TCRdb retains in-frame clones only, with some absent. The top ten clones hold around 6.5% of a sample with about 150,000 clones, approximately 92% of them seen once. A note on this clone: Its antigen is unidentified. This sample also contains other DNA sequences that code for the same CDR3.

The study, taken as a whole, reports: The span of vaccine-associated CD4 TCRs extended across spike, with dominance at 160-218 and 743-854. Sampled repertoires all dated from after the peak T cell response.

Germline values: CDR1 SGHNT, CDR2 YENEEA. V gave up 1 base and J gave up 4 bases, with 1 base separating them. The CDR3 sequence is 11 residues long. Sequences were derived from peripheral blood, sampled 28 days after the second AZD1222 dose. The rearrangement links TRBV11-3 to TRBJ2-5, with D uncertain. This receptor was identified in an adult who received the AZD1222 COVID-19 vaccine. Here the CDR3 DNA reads TGTGCCAGCAGCTTAGTAGAGACCCAGTACTTC. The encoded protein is CASSLVETQYF.